This TCR beta chain was documented in a study of blood T cells in healthy people across ages. Germline CDR1 SGHVS, CDR2 FQNEAQ. Trimming took off 5 bases at V and 2 bases at J, with 13 bases between the two ends. The CDR3 loop spans 15 amino acids. Primed by a sample-barcoded 5' primer and a J-beta primer mix, a second PCR proceeded for 7 to 11 cycles. In TCRdb, the 5' RACE reads were re-called with MiXCR into one record per CDR3 protein. The sample gives about 1.5 million distinct CDR3 sequences, about 40% of which show up once; 7% to 9.5% is in the top ten. The chain has TRBV7-8 and TRBJ1-5; D is unclear. This clonotype originated in a woman between 18 and 29 years old in good health. Sequenced: blood. The CDR3 protein is CASSDGGPGNQPQHF. CDR3 nucleotide sequence: TGTGCCAGCAGCGACGGTGGTCCGGGCAATCAGCCCCAGCATTTT.